The clone carrying this TCR beta chain was counted between two and nine times. The entry originates in a study of blood T cell repertoires in COVID-19. For the study at large: Nucleic acid was either cDNA or gDNA, and it came from T cells, B-cell-depleted T cells, or PBMCs.

Libraries were prepared by immunoSEQ multiplex PCR; TCRdb keeps only in-frame clonotypes and omits some of them. The sample includes under 200,000 clones, more than 75% seen only once; the top ten take roughly 4.5%. Germline CDR1 is MNHNY and CDR2 is SVGAGI (reference sequence). The CDR3 spans 14 residues. Trimming stripped 6 bases from V and 9 bases from J, with 15 bases between. Sample: peripheral blood. V gene TRBV6-6 combines with J gene TRBJ1-6; D is perhaps TRBD1 (6 bases). The receptor comes from an elderly woman with acute or convalescent COVID-19. The DNA of the CDR3 is TGTGCCAGCAGCTCCGAGCGGGGGCGTTCACCCCTCCACTTT. Translating it yields CASSSERGRSPLHF.